The clone carrying this T cell receptor (beta chain) was observed a single time. Its antigen is currently unknown. Germline assignment: CDR1 LNHDA and CDR2 SQIVND (reference sequence). V dropped 5 bases and J dropped 1 base, with 12 bases sitting between them. This CDR3 is 15 amino acids long. The data originate from a study of T cell responses to AZD1222 COVID-19 vaccine. Study-level points and caveats: Only after the peak T cell response were repertoires sampled.

The method was immunoSEQ multiplex PCR; TCRdb's version includes in-frame clones alone and lacks a portion of them. The table includes more than 100,000 clones, approximately 90% detected once. The gene calls are TRBV19 and TRBJ1-5; perhaps TRBD1 as D (6 bases). The specimen was peripheral blood, collected on day 0 of AZD1222 vaccination. The TCR sequence derives from an adult in good health. The CDR3 loop reads CASSLGGLSNQPQHF. The CDR3 DNA is TGTGCCAGTAGTCTCGGGGGGCTAAGCAATCAGCCCCAGCATTTT.